The next 8 T cell receptor beta chains were all read from a single sample in a study of blood T cell repertoires in COVID-19. Sequencing used immunoSEQ multiplex PCR; TCRdb keeps in-frame clones, though not all of them. This sample has some 290,000 clones, with roughly 86% found just once. Sequencing used peripheral blood. The receptors come from a man in his late teens or twenties with active or convalescent COVID-19.

The chain couples TRBV5-6 to TRBJ2-1; D is unresolved. V shed 1 base and J shed 2 bases, with 13 bases lying between them. The CDR3 runs to 16 residues. Per the germline V gene, CDR1 is SGHDT and CDR2 is YYEEEE. The CDR3 protein is CASSLLAVTTYNEQFF. CDR3 DNA sequence: TGTGCCAGCAGCTTGTTGGCCGTTACCACCTACAATGAGCAGTTCTTC.

V gene TRBV5-1 combines with J gene TRBJ2-7, with 8 bases matching TRBD1. This CDR3 is 16 amino acids long. The V and J ends lost 4 bases and 6 bases, in that order; junction bases with no gene match: 15. The germline CDR1 and CDR2 sequences are SGHRS and YFSETQ. The CDR3 coding sequence is TGCGCCAGCAGCCTACCGGAGACAGGGGTTATGGGCGAGCAGTACTTC. Translating gives CASSLPETGVMGEQYF.

Points on this clone: Different DNA sequences within this sample yield the same CDR3. The chain has TRBV5-4 and TRBJ2-2; the match to TRBD2 covers 14 bases. The CDR3 length is 17 residues. The V and J ends lost 5 bases and 1 base, in that order; junction bases with no gene match: 4. The germline gives CDR1 SGHNT, CDR2 YYREEE (reference sequence). The CDR3 loop reads CASRSGLAGGNTGELFF. DNA for the CDR3: TGTGCCAGCAGATCAGGACTAGCGGGAGGGAACACCGGGGAGCTGTTTTTT.

The V gene is TRBV5-1, the J gene TRBJ2-1; TRBD2 might be the D (6 bases). The CDR3 runs to 14 residues. Germline V gene lookup returns CDR1 SGHRS and CDR2 YFSETQ. The V end was cut by 0 bases, the J end by 10 bases, with 14 bases between. CDR3 sequence reads: CASSLAPAGQEQFF. Written as DNA, the CDR3 is TGCGCCAGCAGCTTGGCCCCGGCGGGGCAGGAGCAGTTCTTC.

On this clone itself: Other nucleotide sequences in the sample specify the same CDR3. The V call is TRBV6-5, the J call TRBJ2-5; D gene ambiguous. Per the germline V gene, CDR1 is MNHEY and CDR2 is SVGAGI. The CDR3 length is 14 residues. The germline V and J ends were trimmed by 2 bases and 2 bases, with 9 bases remaining between them. The DNA for the CDR3 is TGTGCCAGCAGTTACGGCACAGCTCAAGAGACCCAGTACTTC. Residues: CASSYGTAQETQYF.

The chain recombines TRBV5-4 with TRBJ1-6; maybe TRBD1 (5 bases). This CDR3 is 16 amino acids long. V was pared by 4 bases and J by 5 bases, with 16 bases between. Germline CDR1 is SGHNT and CDR2 is YYREEE (reference sequence). The CDR3 here is CASSLMGRGNNSPLHF. For the CDR3, the DNA is TGTGCCAGCAGCCTCATGGGACGGGGGAATAATTCACCCCTCCACTTT.

The rearrangement uses TRBV24-1 and TRBJ1-1, with TRBD1 as a possible D gene (5 bases). V was shortened by 4 bases and J by 6 bases, with 11 bases between the two germline ends. This CDR3 contains 13 residues. Germline CDR1 is KGHDR and CDR2 is SFDVKD. The chain's CDR3 is CATSEGGMAEAFF. In DNA, the CDR3 is TGTGCCACCAGTGAGGGGGGAATGGCTGAAGCTTTCTTT.

The chain employs TRBV4-1 and TRBJ2-1; TRBD2 aligns across 7 bases. The CDR3 is 14 amino acids. Unmatched junction bases numbered 5, after V lost 4 bases and J lost 5 bases. Looked up from germline, CDR1 is MGHRA and CDR2 is YSYEKL. The CDR3 loop is CASSRLAVDNEQFF. Written as DNA, the CDR3 is TGCGCCAGCAGCCGACTAGCCGTCGACAATGAGCAGTTCTTC.